The rows below give T cell receptor beta chains drawn from one sample of a study of blood T cell repertoires in COVID-19. This table comes from immunoSEQ multiplex PCR, and its TCRdb copy is limited to in-frame clones, with some not included. The sample carries about 140,000 clones, more than 85% recorded once. Source material: peripheral blood. The receptors originated from a human donor in a cohort sampled during active COVID-19. Both conserved end residues are part of each CDR3. A D gene is named only where the DNA matches it firmly. The size entry is marked missing in some rows and otherwise reads once, few, many or a size class.

V gene	J gene	D gene	clone size	CDR3 protein	CDR3 DNA
TRBV5-4	TRBJ2-7	.	.	CASSPVGGLSYEQYF	TGTGCCAGCAGCCCGGTAGGAGGGCTCTCCTACGAGCAGTACTTC
TRBV2	TRBJ2-5	TRBD2	.	CASSPRASGRETQYF	TGTGCCAGCAGTCCACGAGCTAGCGGGAGAGAGACCCAGTACTTC
TRBV2	TRBJ2-3	.	.	CASSAGQTDTQYF	TGTGCCAGCAGCGCTGGACAGACAGATACGCAGTATTTT
TRBV28	TRBJ2-7	.	.	CASSSPGDGNYEQYF	TGTGCCAGCAGTTCCCCCGGAGATGGCAACTACGAGCAGTACTTC
TRBV29-1	TRBJ2-7	.	.	CSVERPGKVYEQYF	TGCAGCGTTGAAAGGCCAGGGAAGGTATACGAGCAGTACTTC
TRBV18	TRBJ1-5	.	.	CASSRAENQPQHF	TGTGCCAGCTCACGCGCGGAGAATCAGCCCCAGCATTTT
TRBV5-4	TRBJ2-7	TRBD2	.	CASSLGSSGRRSTSYEQYF	TGTGCCAGCAGCTTAGGGAGTAGCGGGAGAAGAAGTACGAGCTACGAGCAGTACTTC
TRBV7-9	TRBJ2-3	TRBD2	.	CASGQRGGTDTQYF	TGTGCCAGCGGTCAGCGGGGGGGCACAGATACGCAGTATTTT
TRBV7-9	TRBJ2-3	.	.	CASSRPSSTDTQYF	TGTGCCAGCAGCCGCCCTAGCTCCACAGATACGCAGTATTTT
TRBV28	TRBJ1-2	.	.	CASSYLGYGYTF	TGTGCCAGCAGCTACCTTGGCTATGGCTACACCTTC
TRBV18	TRBJ1-1	TRBD1	few	CASSLMGGQENTEAFF	TGTGCCAGCTCACTCATGGGAGGACAGGAGAACACTGAAGCTTTCTTT
TRBV5-1	TRBJ2-1	TRBD2	.	CASTIGGAPDNEQFF	TGCGCCAGCACCATCGGGGGGGCCCCCGACAATGAGCAGTTCTTC
TRBV6-6	TRBJ2-2	.	.	CASSYGEVAGELFF	TGTGCCAGCAGTTACGGGGAGGTAGCGGGGGAGCTGTTTTTT
TRBV24-1	TRBJ1-4	.	.	CATTLPAGATNEKLFF	TGTGCCACTACCCTCCCAGCCGGAGCAACTAATGAAAAACTGTTTTTT
TRBV5-1	TRBJ2-5	.	many	CASSSDRIKETQYF	TGCGCCAGCAGCTCTGACAGGATTAAAGAGACCCAGTACTTC
TRBV7-2	TRBJ2-2	.	.	CASSVTSSANTGELFF	TGTGCCAGCAGCGTCACTAGCTCCGCGAACACCGGGGAGCTGTTTTTT
TRBV7-2	TRBJ2-7	TRBD1	.	CASSSYRGQYEQYF	TGTGCCAGCAGCTCCTACAGGGGGCAGTACGAGCAGTACTTC
TRBV20-1	TRBJ2-7	.	.	CSAEFLSEQYF	TGCAGTGCCGAATTTCTATCCGAGCAGTACTTC
TRBV7-8	TRBJ2-1	.	.	CASSLAEWGLDHDEQFF	TGTGCCAGCAGCTTAGCCGAATGGGGGCTAGACCACGATGAGCAGTTCTTC
TRBV7-9	TRBJ1-1	.	.	CASSLVIVEAFF	TGTGCCAGCAGCTTAGTCATAGTCGAGGCTTTCTTT
TRBV2	TRBJ2-3	TRBD2	.	CASRKRDYSTDTQYF	TGTGCCAGCAGGAAGCGGGACTATAGCACAGATACGCAGTATTTT
TRBV18	TRBJ2-2	.	.	CASSPGGTGELFF	TGTGCCAGCTCACCCGGCGGGACCGGGGAGCTGTTTTTT
TRBV12-3/TRBV12-4	TRBJ2-7	TRBD2	.	CASRGLADEQYF	TGTGCCAGCAGGGGACTAGCGGACGAGCAGTACTTC
TRBV7-9	TRBJ1-1	.	.	CASSLGTGMNTEAFF	TGTGCCAGCAGCCTGGGAACGGGAATGAACACTGAAGCTTTCTTT
TRBV5-1	TRBJ2-2	.	.	CASSLVLAGTGELFF	TGCGCCAGCAGCTTGGTACTAGCTGGCACCGGGGAGCTGTTTTTT
TRBV30	TRBJ1-3	TRBD1	.	CAWNFMTGAGNTIYF	TGTGCCTGGAATTTTATGACAGGGGCTGGAAACACCATATATTTT
TRBV7-8	TRBJ1-1	.	.	CASSAQGAGTEAFF	TGTGCCAGCAGCGCGCAGGGAGCGGGCACTGAAGCTTTCTTT
TRBV28	TRBJ2-3	TRBD2	.	CASSSTSGRDDTQYF	TGTGCCAGCAGCTCAACTAGCGGGAGGGATGATACGCAGTATTTT
TRBV3-1/TRBV3-2	TRBJ2-5	.	.	CASSQDLAQAATQYF	TGTGCCAGCAGCCAAGATCTGGCACAGGCGGCGACCCAGTACTTC
TRBV2	TRBJ1-3	.	.	CARRQLGNTIYF	TGTGCCAGAAGACAGCTTGGAAACACCATATATTTT
TRBV2	TRBJ1-2	TRBD1	.	CASSGTGDGYTF	TGTGCCAGCAGTGGGACAGGGGATGGCTACACCTTC
TRBV19	TRBJ2-2	TRBD2	.	CASSPSGGANTGELFF	TGTGCCAGTAGCCCCTCGGGAGGGGCGAACACCGGGGAGCTGTTTTTT
TRBV28	TRBJ2-3	.	.	CASSLYEYADTQYF	TGTGCCAGCAGTTTATACGAGTACGCAGATACGCAGTATTTT
TRBV18	TRBJ2-1	TRBD1	.	CASSFGQEFGEQFF	TGTGCCAGCTCATTTGGACAGGAATTCGGTGAGCAGTTCTTC
TRBV5-1	TRBJ2-7	.	.	CASRPGLLSDYEQYF	TGCGCCAGCAGACCAGGACTCTTATCGGACTACGAGCAGTACTTC
TRBV6-1	TRBJ2-7	TRBD2	.	CASSEASRLAGVSYEQYF	TGTGCCAGCAGTGAAGCGTCGCGTCTAGCGGGGGTATCCTACGAGCAGTACTTC
TRBV5-1	TRBJ1-1	.	.	CASSLATAMNTEAFF	TGCGCCAGCAGCTTGGCTACAGCTATGAACACTGAAGCTTTCTTT
TRBV30	TRBJ1-2	TRBD1	.	CAWSQGDYGYTF	TGTGCCTGGAGCCAGGGGGACTATGGCTACACCTTC
TRBV10-3	TRBJ2-3	TRBD2	few	CAISLAGAVDTQYF	TGTGCCATCAGTTTAGCGGGGGCGGTAGATACGCAGTATTTT
TRBV3-1/TRBV3-2	TRBJ2-7	TRBD2	.	CASSQGTSGGYEQYF	TGTGCCAGCAGCCAAGGGACTAGCGGGGGCTACGAGCAGTACTTC
TRBV28	TRBJ1-1	TRBD1	.	CASSSIVQGVNTEAFF	TGTGCCAGCAGTAGTATCGTACAGGGGGTGAACACTGAAGCTTTCTTT
TRBV28	TRBJ2-5	.	.	CASSLPSGGETQYF	TGTGCCAGCAGTCTCCCATCTGGCGGGGAGACCCAGTACTTC
TRBV5-4	TRBJ2-2	.	few	CASSFGVGDIDTGELFF	TGTGCCAGCAGCTTCGGGGTTGGGGATATTGACACCGGGGAGCTGTTTTTT
TRBV3-1/TRBV3-2	TRBJ2-7	TRBD1	.	CASSQGTGTYEQYF	TGTGCCAGCAGCCAAGGGACAGGTACCTACGAGCAGTACTTC
TRBV27	TRBJ2-7	TRBD1	once	CASSATPPRQGQYEQYF	TGTGCCAGCAGTGCCACCCCACCCCGACAGGGTCAGTACGAGCAGTACTTC